One and the same sample provided the 8 T cell receptor beta chains below, sequenced in a study of identical twins. Each CDR3 protein gets one entry after TCRdb re-called the 5' RACE reads with MiXCR. In the table there are around 570,000 distinct CDR3 sequences, 9.6% of which are singletons. These data also formed part of another study, on yellow fever vaccine responses in identical twins.

Material: PBMCs. These receptors were collected from a woman aged 18-29 years in good health.

The chain links TRBV4-3 to TRBJ2-1; D remains unclear. Per the germline V gene, CDR1 is LGHNA and CDR2 is YSLEER. V was pared by 0 bases and J by 0 bases, with 12 bases between. The CDR3 is made up of 17 amino acids. The CDR3 spells CASSQEVYSSSYNEQFF. The CDR3, as DNA: TGCGCCAGCAGCCAAGAGGTCTACTCCAGCTCCTACAATGAGCAGTTCTTC.

This clonotype was detected a few times. The chain recombines TRBV18 with TRBJ2-3, with a weak D call TRBD2 (6 bases). CDR1 is KGHSH and CDR2 is LQKENI in the germline V gene. The V end was cut by 1 base, the J end by 6 bases, with 14 bases between. The CDR3 length is 15 residues. As DNA, the CDR3 is TGTGCCAGCTCACCACTCCCGGGGGAGCCGGATACGCAGTATTTT. It specifies CASSPLPGEPDTQYF.

This clonotype came up many times. The rearrangement links TRBV7-8 to TRBJ2-1; possible D gene TRBD2, 5 bases. The CDR3 is made up of 14 amino acids. V was trimmed by 5 bases and J by 6 bases, leaving 14 bases between them. Germline lookup yields CDR1 SGHVS and CDR2 FQNEAQ. In nucleotides, the CDR3 is TGTGCCAGCAGCCCGGATGGGAGTTTCAATGAGCAGTTCTTC. Amino acids: CASSPDGSFNEQFF.

The chain employs TRBV7-6 and TRBJ1-6; D not resolved. Trimming left V 1 base short and J 5 bases short, with 9 bases between. This CDR3 spans 15 amino acids. From germline, CDR1 is SGHVS and CDR2 FNYEAQ. The CDR3 coding sequence is TGTGCCAGCAGCTTAGGAGACCTGGATAATTCACCCCTCCACTTT. The encoded protein is CASSLGDLDNSPLHF.

This clonotype was observed a single time. The chain carries TRBV30 and TRBJ2-5; D call uncertain. CDR3 length equals 15 residues. Germline V CDR1 and CDR2: GTSNPN, SVGIG (reference sequence). The V end was cut by 1 base, the J end by 5 bases, with 17 bases between. The CDR3 protein is CAWSAPTPFVETQYF. The CDR3 nucleotides are TGTGCCTGGAGTGCCCCGACCCCCTTTGTGGAGACCCAGTACTTC.

This clonotype was seen at least ten times. The chain links TRBV20-1 to TRBJ2-1; 7 bases match TRBD2. Germline V gene sequence: CDR1 DFQATT, CDR2 SNEGSKA (reference sequence). V trimming: 3 bases; J trimming: 15 bases; junction bases outside the gene matches: 11. CDR3 length: 12 residues. CDR3 in amino acids: CSARGREGHGFF. The CDR3 bases are TGCAGTGCTAGGGGGAGGGAGGGCCACGGGTTCTTC.

This clonotype was seen many times. V and J are TRBV24-1 and TRBJ2-5, with a possible D match to TRBD2 (6 bases). The CDR3 has 14 amino acids. CDR1 and CDR2 from the germline V gene are KGHDR and SFDVKD. V lost 3 bases to trimming and J lost 0 bases, with 7 bases between them. CDR3 DNA: TGTGCCACCAGTGATCGGGGGTACCAAGAGACCCAGTACTTC. This codes for CATSDRGYQETQYF.

This clonotype was picked up a small number of times. The J gene is TRBJ2-5, the V gene TRBV7-2; TRBD1 or TRBD2 may be the D gene (6 bases each). The CDR3 is made up of 13 amino acids. CDR1 is SGHTA and CDR2 is FQGNSA in the germline V gene. Trimming pared 7 bases from V and 5 bases from J, leaving 14 bases between. DNA of the CDR3: TGTGCCAGCAACGAGGGGGGCCGGGAGACCCAGTACTTC. It encodes CASNEGGRETQYF. Full variable domain (missing parts from reference TRBV7-2 and TRBJ2-5): GAGVSQSPSNKVTEKGKDVELRCDPISGHTALYWYRQSLGQGLEFLIYFQGNSAPDKSGLPSDRFSAERTGGSVSTLTIQRTQQEDSAVYLCASNEGGRETQYFGPGTRLLVL.